This T cell receptor beta chain was captured by sequencing in a study of CD8+ T cells in alopecia areata. Study results and limitations: Many expanded lesional clones persisted during tofacitinib (in both scalp and blood). Affected lesional scalp, above all in alopecia totalis/universalis, was more clonal than normal scalp.

Sample treatment: oral pan-JAK inhibitor, 5-10 mg twice daily. Lesional scalp punch biopsies and peripheral blood came from alopecia areata patients. Sequencing used cDNA as its template, made by extracting RNA and reverse transcribing it. Assay: immunoSEQ multiplex PCR; the TCRdb copy retains only in-frame clones and omits some. The sample gives roughly 7,200 clones, about two thirds of which show up once; roughly 16% is in the top ten. In the case of this clone: What it recognizes is unknown.

The receptor was isolated from a human donor with alopecia areata. The sequences come from skin, collected at week 4, from a patient treated with tofacitinib.

The CDR3 reads CASSDRTSGAQEQYF. The CDR3 DNA follows: TGCGCCAGCAGTGACCGGACTAGCGGCGCCCAAGAGCAGTACTTC. The rearrangement uses TRBV10-1 and TRBJ2-7, with TRBD2 matching over 10 bases. Unmatched junction bases numbered 9, after V lost 3 bases and J lost 7 bases. The CDR3 runs to 15 residues. CDR1 and CDR2 from the germline V gene are WNHNN and SYGVQD (reference sequence).